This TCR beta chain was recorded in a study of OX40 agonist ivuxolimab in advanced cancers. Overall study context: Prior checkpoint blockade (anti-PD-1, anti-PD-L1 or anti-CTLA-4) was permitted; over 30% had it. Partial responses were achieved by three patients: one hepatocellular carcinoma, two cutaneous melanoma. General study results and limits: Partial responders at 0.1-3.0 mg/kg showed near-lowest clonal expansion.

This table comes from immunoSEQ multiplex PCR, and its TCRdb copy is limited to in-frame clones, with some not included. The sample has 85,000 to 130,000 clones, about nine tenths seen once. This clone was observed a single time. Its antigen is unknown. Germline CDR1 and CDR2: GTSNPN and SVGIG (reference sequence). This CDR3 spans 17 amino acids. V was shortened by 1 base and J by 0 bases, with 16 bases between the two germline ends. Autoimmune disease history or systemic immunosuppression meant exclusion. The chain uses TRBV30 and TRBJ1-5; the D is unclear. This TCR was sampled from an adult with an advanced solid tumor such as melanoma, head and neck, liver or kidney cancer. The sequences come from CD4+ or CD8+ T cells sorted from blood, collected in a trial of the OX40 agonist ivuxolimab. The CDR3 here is CAWSAGLRFDSNQPQHF. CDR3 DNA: TGTGCCTGGAGTGCGGGCCTTCGCTTCGATAGCAATCAGCCCCAGCATTTT.